This TCR beta chain is from a study of T cells in Graves' hyperthyroidism and ophthalmopathy. Study as a whole: Peripheral blood was drawn at first diagnosis, prior to all treatment.

TCR beta CDR3 region amplification was performed from RNA transcripts. Initially, a first-round RT-PCR of the TCR CDR3 employed the HTBI primer set. TCRdb re-analysed the multiplex PCR reads in MiXCR, keeping a single row per CDR3 protein. Of about 400,000 distinct CDR3 sequences in the sample, roughly 15% were seen once. This clonotype was picked up many times. Its target is unknown. Study conclusions and caveats: Ophthalmopathy got predicted by the model a median approximately 6 months before its onset.

Individuals with ophthalmopathy presented a Clinical Activity Score of at least 3, a NOSPECS grade of at least 4 and a duration under 3 months. Patients showing uncontrolled infection, other autoimmune disease, pregnancy or lactation were ineligible. V was clipped by 8 bases and J by 4 bases; unmatched bases: 9. CDR3 size: 16 residues. The germline V gene has CDR1 LNHNV and CDR2 YYDKDF (reference sequence). The source is an older woman with Graves' ophthalmopathy. This sequence joins TRBV15 and TRBJ2-1, with 12 bases matching TRBD2. Material: blood. CDR3 residues: CATVPTSGRGYNEQFF. The CDR3 DNA sequence: TGTGCCACCGTCCCGACTAGCGGGAGAGGATACAATGAGCAGTTCTTC.